The TCR beta chain described here comes from a study of blood T cell repertoires in COVID-19. The overall study: Sites in the United States, Italy and Spain provided acute and convalescent COVID-19 samples. T cells, B-cell-depleted T cells, or PBMCs provided the cDNA or gDNA that served as material.

Using immunoSEQ multiplex PCR, the repertoire was profiled, and TCRdb retains in-frame clones only, with some absent. The sample includes 30,000 to 35,000 clones, under 90% seen only once; the top ten take approximately 4%. The V gene's germline CDR1 is MGHDK and CDR2 SYGVNS. The ends lost 6 bases at V and 5 bases at J; junction bases unmatched: 6. This CDR3 is built from 13 residues. This TCR derives from a man aged 45 to 65 with acute or convalescent COVID-19. The chain is built from TRBV25-1 and TRBJ1-1, with 7 bases identical to TRBD1. Sequenced input: peripheral blood. This chain's CDR3 is CASSTTGDTEAFF. In DNA form, the CDR3 reads TGTGCCAGCAGCACAACAGGGGATACTGAAGCTTTCTTT. Using reference TRBV25-1 and TRBJ1-1 for the parts outside the CDR3, the full variable domain is EADIYQTPRYLVIGTGKKITLECSQTMGHDKMYWYQQDPGMELHLIHYSYGVNSTEKGDLSSESTVSRIRTEHFPLTLESARPSHTSQYLCASSTTGDTEAFFGQGTRLTVV.